One sample yielded the 5 T cell receptor beta chains listed below, sequenced in a study of T cell responses to AZD1222 COVID-19 vaccine. The method was immunoSEQ multiplex PCR; TCRdb's version includes in-frame clones alone and lacks a portion of them. The data hold 140,000 to 150,000 clones, with about 94% observed a single time. Sequencing used peripheral blood, obtained on day 0 of AZD1222 vaccination. All receptors come from an adult in good health.

J is TRBJ2-1 and V is TRBV19; D gene uncertain. V was shortened by 3 bases and J by 5 bases, with 8 bases between the two germline ends. The V gene's germline CDR1 is LNHDA and CDR2 SQIVND (reference sequence). The CDR3 runs to 13 residues. In nucleotides, the CDR3 is TGTGCCAGTAGTATTGGTAGGAACAATGAGCAGTTCTTC. Its protein is CASSIGRNNEQFF.

V and J are TRBV27 and TRBJ1-1; D is perhaps TRBD1 (6 bases). Trimming removed 0 bases from V and 4 bases from J, with 9 bases in between. From germline, CDR1 is MNHEY and CDR2 SMNVEV (reference sequence). This CDR3 spans 14 amino acids. For the CDR3, the DNA is TGTGCCAGCAGTTTATCGTGGGGGCGCACTGAAGCTTTCTTT. Amino acid sequence: CASSLSWGRTEAFF.

The chain has TRBV6-5 and TRBJ1-5, with a tentative D call TRBD1 (6 bases). V lost 5 bases and J lost 2, with 13 bases in between. Germline loops: CDR1 MNHEY, CDR2 SVGAGI. The CDR3 spans 15 residues. CDR3 protein: CASSREGDGNQPQHF. CDR3 sequence (DNA): TGTGCCAGCAGTCGGGAGGGGGATGGCAATCAGCCCCAGCATTTT.

The chain couples TRBV4-3 to TRBJ1-4, with 8 bases identical to TRBD1. The CDR3 contains 16 residues. Trimming at V came to 4 bases and at J to 0 bases, leaving 4 bases not matched to a gene. CDR1 is LGHNA and CDR2 is YSLEER in the germline V gene. The CDR3, as DNA: TGCGCCAGCAGCCCGACAGGGGTAGCAACTAATGAAAAACTGTTTTTT. This gives the protein CASSPTGVATNEKLFF.

The J gene is TRBJ1-2, the V gene TRBV6-6; 7 bases match TRBD1. Trimming took 5 bases from V and 4 from J; bases not matched to a gene: 7. The germline gives CDR1 MNHNY, CDR2 SVGAGI (reference sequence). The CDR3 has 14 amino acids. CDR3 nucleotides: TGTGCCAGCAGTCAAGAGGGGACAGCCTATGGCTACACCTTC. It encodes CASSQEGTAYGYTF.